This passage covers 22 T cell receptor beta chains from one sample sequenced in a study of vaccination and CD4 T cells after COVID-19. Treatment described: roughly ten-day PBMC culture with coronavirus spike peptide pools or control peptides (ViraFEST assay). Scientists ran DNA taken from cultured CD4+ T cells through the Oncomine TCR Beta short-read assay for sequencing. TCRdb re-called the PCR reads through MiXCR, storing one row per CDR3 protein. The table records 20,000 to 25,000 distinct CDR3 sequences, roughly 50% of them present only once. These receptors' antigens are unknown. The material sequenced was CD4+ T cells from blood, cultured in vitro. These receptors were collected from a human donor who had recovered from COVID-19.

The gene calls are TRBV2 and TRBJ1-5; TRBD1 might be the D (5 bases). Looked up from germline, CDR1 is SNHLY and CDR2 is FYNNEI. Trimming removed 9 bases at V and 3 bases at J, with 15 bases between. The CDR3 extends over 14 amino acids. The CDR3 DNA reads TGTGCCAGTACCATAAGGGGCCCCAATCAGCCCCAGCATTTT. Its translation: CASTIRGPNQPQHF.

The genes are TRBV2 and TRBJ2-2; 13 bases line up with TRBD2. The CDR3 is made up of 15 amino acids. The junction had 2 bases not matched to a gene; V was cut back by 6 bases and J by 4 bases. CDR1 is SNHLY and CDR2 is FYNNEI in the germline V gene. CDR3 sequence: CASRGLAGSTGELFF. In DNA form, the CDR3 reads TGTGCCAGCAGGGGACTAGCGGGAAGCACCGGGGAGCTGTTTTTT.

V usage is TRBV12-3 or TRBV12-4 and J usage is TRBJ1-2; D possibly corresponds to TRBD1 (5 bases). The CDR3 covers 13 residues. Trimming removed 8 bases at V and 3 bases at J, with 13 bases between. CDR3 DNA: TGTGCCAGCTGCCTCGGGGCCTACTATGGCTACACCTTC. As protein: CASCLGAYYGYTF.

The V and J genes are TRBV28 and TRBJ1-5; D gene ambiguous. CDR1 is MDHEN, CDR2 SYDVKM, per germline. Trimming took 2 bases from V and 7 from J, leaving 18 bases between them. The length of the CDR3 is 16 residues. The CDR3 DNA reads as TGTGCCAGCAGTTTACCCCTGCTTACTACCGGGCAGCCCCAGCATTTT. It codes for CASSLPLLTTGQPQHF.

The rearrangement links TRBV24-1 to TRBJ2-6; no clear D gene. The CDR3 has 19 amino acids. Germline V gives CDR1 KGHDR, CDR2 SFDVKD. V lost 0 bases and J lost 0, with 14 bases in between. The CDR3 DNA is TGTGCCACCAGTGATTTGGTGGAACAGTTAATCTCTGGGGCCAACGTCCTGACTTTC. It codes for CATSDLVEQLISGANVLTF.

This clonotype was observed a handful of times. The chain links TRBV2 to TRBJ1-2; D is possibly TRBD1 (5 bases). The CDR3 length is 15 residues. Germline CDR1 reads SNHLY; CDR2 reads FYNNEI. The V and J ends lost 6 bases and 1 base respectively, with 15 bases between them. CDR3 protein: CASSPRQMHNYGYTF. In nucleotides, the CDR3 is TGTGCCAGCAGCCCCAGACAGATGCATAACTATGGCTACACCTTC.

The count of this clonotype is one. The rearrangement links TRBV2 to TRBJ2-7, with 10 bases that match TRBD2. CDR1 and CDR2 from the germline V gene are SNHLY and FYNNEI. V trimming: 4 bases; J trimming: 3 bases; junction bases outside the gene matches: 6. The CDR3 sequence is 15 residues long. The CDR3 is CASSAQRGGYYEQYF. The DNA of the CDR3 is TGTGCCAGCAGTGCCCAGCGGGGGGGCTACTACGAGCAGTACTTC. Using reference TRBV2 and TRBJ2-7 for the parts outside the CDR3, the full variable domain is EPEVTQTPSHQVTQMGQEVILRCVPISNHLYFYWYRQILGQKVEFLVSFYNNEISEKSEIFDDQFSVERPDGSNFTLKIRSTKLEDSAMYFCASSAQRGGYYEQYFGPGTRLTVT.

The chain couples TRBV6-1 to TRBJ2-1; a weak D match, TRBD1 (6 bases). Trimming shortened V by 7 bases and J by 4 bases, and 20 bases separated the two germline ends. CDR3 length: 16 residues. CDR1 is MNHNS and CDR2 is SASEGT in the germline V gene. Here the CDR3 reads CASIGVIGTLYNEQFF. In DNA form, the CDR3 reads TGTGCCAGCATTGGGGTAATAGGGACACTTTACAATGAGCAGTTCTTC.

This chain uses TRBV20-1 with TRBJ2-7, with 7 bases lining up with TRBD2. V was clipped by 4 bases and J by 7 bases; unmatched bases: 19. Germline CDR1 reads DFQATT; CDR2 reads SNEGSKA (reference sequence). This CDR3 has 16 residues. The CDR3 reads CSATGAGGGSSGEQYF. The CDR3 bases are TGCAGTGCTACCGGGGCGGGTGGCGGGAGTTCGGGGGAGCAGTACTTC.

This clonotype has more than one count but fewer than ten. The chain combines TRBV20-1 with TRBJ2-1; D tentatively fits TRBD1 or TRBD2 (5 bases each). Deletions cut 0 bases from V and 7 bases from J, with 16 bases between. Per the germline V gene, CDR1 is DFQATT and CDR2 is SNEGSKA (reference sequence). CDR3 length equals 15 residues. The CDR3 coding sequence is TGCAGTGCTAGAGATACCGGGGCGGCCAGGAATGAGCAGTTCTTC. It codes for CSARDTGAARNEQFF.

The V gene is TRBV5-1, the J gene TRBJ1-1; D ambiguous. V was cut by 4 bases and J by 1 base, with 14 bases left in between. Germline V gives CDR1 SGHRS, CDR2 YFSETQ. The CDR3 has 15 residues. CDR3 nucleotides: TGCGCCAGCAGCGCGCCCGAACGCCCGAACACTGAAGCTTTCTTT. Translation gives CASSAPERPNTEAFF.

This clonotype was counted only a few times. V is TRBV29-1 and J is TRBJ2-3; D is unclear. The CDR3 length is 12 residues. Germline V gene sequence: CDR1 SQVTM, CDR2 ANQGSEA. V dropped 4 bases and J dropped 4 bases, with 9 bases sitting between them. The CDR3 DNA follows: TGCAGCGTTGGTGCAAGCGCAGATACGCAGTATTTT. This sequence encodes CSVGASADTQYF.

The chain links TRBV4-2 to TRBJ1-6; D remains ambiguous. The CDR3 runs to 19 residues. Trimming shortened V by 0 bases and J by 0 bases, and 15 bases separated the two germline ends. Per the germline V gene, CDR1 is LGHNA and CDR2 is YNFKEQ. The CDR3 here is CASSQDLVGKSSYNSPLHF. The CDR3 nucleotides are TGTGCCAGCAGCCAAGATCTTGTCGGGAAAAGCTCCTATAATTCACCCCTCCACTTT.

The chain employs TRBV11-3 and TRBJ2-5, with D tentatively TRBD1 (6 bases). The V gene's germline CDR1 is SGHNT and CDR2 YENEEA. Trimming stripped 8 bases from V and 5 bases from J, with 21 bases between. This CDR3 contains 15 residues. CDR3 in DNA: TGTGCCAGCTCCTTAGGGGGTTGGGATGGTGAGACCCAGTACTTC. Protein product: CASSLGGWDGETQYF.

The CDR3 spells CSASPPGLDGDTQYF. CDR3 DNA sequence: TGCAGTGCTAGTCCCCCCGGGCTAGATGGAGATACGCAGTATTTT. This sequence joins TRBV20-1 and TRBJ2-3; D is unclear. CDR1 and CDR2 (germline): DFQATT, SNEGSKA (reference sequence). Deletions cut 3 bases from V and 5 bases from J, with 18 bases between. CDR3 length: 15 amino acids.

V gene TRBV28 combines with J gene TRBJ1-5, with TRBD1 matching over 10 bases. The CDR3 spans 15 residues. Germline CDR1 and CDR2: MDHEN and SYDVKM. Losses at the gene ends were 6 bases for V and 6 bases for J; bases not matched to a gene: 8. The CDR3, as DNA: TGTGCCAGCAGCCAGACAGGGGGCTTGGGTCAGCCCCAGCATTTT. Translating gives CASSQTGGLGQPQHF.

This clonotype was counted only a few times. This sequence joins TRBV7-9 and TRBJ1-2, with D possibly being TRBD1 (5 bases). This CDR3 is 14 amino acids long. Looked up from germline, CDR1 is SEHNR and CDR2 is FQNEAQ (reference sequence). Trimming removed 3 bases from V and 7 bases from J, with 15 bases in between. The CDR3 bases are TGTGCCAGCAGCTTCCAGGCCAGGGAGGGTGGCTACACCTTC. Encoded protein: CASSFQAREGGYTF.

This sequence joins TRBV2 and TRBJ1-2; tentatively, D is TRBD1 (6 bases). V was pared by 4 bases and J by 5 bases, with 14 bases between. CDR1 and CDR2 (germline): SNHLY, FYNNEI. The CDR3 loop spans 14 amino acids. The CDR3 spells CASSAQGPRYGYTF. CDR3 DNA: TGTGCCAGCAGTGCACAGGGTCCACGTTATGGCTACACCTTC.

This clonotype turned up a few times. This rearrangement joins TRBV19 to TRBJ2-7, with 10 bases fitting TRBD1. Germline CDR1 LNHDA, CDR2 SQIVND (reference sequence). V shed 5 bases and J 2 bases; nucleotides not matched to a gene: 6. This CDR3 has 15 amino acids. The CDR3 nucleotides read TGTGCCAGTAGTGTAAGGGACAGGGGACCCTACGAGCAGTACTTC. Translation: CASSVRDRGPYEQYF.

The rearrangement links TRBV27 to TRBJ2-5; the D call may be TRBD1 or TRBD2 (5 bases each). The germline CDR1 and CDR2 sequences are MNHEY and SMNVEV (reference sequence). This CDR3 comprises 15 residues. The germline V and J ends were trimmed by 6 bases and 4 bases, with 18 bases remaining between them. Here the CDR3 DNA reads TGTGCCAGCAGCCCCATCCGGGACCCTGTAGAGACCCAGTACTTC. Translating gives CASSPIRDPVETQYF.

The CDR3 loop is CASSYGVLSLEQYF. Here the CDR3 DNA reads TGTGCCAGCAGTTACGGGGTACTGTCTCTCGAGCAGTACTTC. This chain connects TRBV6-2 or TRBV6-3 to TRBJ2-7; D is unresolved. From germline, CDR1 is MNHEY and CDR2 SVGEGT. Trimming removed 2 bases from V and 6 bases from J, with 14 bases in between. The CDR3 consists of 14 residues.

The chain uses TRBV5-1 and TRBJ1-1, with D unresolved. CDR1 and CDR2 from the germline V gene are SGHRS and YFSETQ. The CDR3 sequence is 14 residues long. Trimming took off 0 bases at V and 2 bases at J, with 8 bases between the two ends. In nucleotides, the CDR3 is TGCGCCAGCAGCTTGGAACCCACAAACACTGAAGCTTTCTTT. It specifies CASSLEPTNTEAFF.